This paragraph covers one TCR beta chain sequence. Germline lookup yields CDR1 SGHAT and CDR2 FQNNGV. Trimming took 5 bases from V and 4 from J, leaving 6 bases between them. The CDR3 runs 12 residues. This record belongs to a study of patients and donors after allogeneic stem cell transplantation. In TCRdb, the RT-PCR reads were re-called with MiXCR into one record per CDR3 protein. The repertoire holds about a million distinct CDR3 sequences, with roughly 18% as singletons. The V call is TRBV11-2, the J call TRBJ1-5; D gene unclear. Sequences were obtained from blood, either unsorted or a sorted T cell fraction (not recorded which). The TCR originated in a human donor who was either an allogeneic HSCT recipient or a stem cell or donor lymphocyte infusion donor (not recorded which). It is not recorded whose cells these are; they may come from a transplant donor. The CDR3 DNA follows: TGTGCCAGCAGCAAAGAGAATCAGCCCCAGCATTTT. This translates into CASSKENQPQHF.